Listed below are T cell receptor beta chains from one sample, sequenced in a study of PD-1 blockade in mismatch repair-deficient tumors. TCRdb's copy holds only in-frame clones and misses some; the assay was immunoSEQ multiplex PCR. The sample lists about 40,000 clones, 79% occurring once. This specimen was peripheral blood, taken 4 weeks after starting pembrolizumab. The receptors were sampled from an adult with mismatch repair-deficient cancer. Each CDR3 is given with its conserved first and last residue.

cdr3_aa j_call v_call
CASRARGQASYEQYF TRBJ2-7 TRBV19
CASTGQGSGNTIYF TRBJ1-3 TRBV2
CASSLNGASYGYTF TRBJ1-2 TRBV28
CASSDVRDTQYF TRBJ2-3 TRBV27
CASTAKRGYNEQFF TRBJ2-1 TRBV6-5
CASDSWARPQYF TRBJ2-3 TRBV12-5
CASSLDRSWANVLTF TRBJ2-6 TRBV7-2
CASRLATRTGELFF TRBJ2-2 TRBV5-1
CASSSTNMDEQFF TRBJ2-1 TRBV7-9
CASSLVGFTDTQYF TRBJ2-3 TRBV7-2
CASSLEVGANVLTF TRBJ2-6 TRBV6-5
CASSQGGDRNQPQHF TRBJ1-5 TRBV4-2
CATSRESMRTEAFF TRBJ1-1 TRBV15
CASSPMRAPTEAFF TRBJ1-1 TRBV4-2
CSVTASGSLYEQYF TRBJ2-7 TRBV29-1
CASSEFSGQPQHF TRBJ1-5 TRBV25-1
CASSTRTSRNTGELFF TRBJ2-2 TRBV19
CASSGGTANTGELFF TRBJ2-2 TRBV5-1
CASRGLRDTGELFF TRBJ2-2 TRBV6-1
CASREGLTGELFF TRBJ2-2 TRBV9
CASSLRTAFTDTQYF TRBJ2-3 TRBV5-4
CASSDSAHRGRLAYEQYF TRBJ2-7 TRBV25-1
CASSHPGPKQETQYF TRBJ2-5 TRBV23-1
CASSLGQGGQPQHF TRBJ1-5 TRBV5-6
CASRTGTSGVGWSEQFF TRBJ2-1 TRBV28
CSVGRVNPGGETQYF TRBJ2-5 TRBV29-1
CAYSSGRAPYNEQFF TRBJ2-1 TRBV30
CASSRPQGWETQYF TRBJ2-5 TRBV14
CASAPSGSTDTQYF TRBJ2-3 TRBV6-4
CASSYSRGYYGYTF TRBJ1-2 TRBV6-5
CASSFPGRGETQYF TRBJ2-5 TRBV28
CASSDATSRPQHF TRBJ1-5 TRBV25-1
CASQLAGFTDTQYF TRBJ2-3 TRBV11-3
CASSYSLDREHF TRBJ1-5 TRBV6-6
CASSPDNQETQYF TRBJ2-5 TRBV25-1
CASGFGQDYGYTF TRBJ1-2 TRBV12-5